The 27 T cell receptor beta chains in this list originate from one sample, sequenced in a study of tumor-infiltrating lymphocytes in primary liver carcinoma. The source of the blood RNA was unsorted whole blood, and germline DNA was extracted as well. From approximately 500 ng total RNA, TCR beta cDNA was generated with a primer in the constant region. Three nested multiplex PCR rounds, a slightly modified ARM-PCR, produced the libraries for TCR beta. The first two PCR rounds used TRBV1-TRBV30 forward primers with a C-beta reverse primer, about 10 cycles each. TCRdb processed the multiplex PCR reads anew with MiXCR; each CDR3 protein has one entry. The sample contains around 330,000 distinct CDR3 sequences, about 62% of which appear only once. Material for sequencing was peripheral blood. The receptors here all came from a man aged 35 to 55 with primary liver carcinoma and hepatitis B virus infection.

The V call is TRBV11-2, the J call TRBJ2-1; D ambiguous. Germline CDR1 is SGHAT and CDR2 is FQNNGV. Trimming took 3 bases from V and 9 from J, leaving 12 bases between them. The CDR3 length is 13 residues. The CDR3 bases are TGTGCCAGCAGCTTTACAACCTTCAGTGAGCAGTTCTTC. As protein: CASSFTTFSEQFF.

This clonotype appeared once. The rearrangement uses TRBV15 and TRBJ2-2; D might be TRBD1 (6 bases). This CDR3 has 15 amino acids. V lost 2 bases to trimming and J lost 5 bases, with 12 bases between them. CDR1 is LNHNV and CDR2 is YYDKDF in the germline V gene (reference sequence). CDR3 nucleotides: TGTGCCACCAGCAGATCGGACAGAAAAACCGGGGAGCTGTTTTTT. The encoded protein is CATSRSDRKTGELFF.

In regard to this clonotype: The junction differs from germline at one of its ends, possibly a read error. V gene TRBV7-8 combines with J gene TRBJ2-7; 8 bases fit TRBD2. This CDR3 spans 17 amino acids. Germline V gene lookup returns CDR1 SGHVS and CDR2 FQNEAQ. The CDR3 here is CANSLATFSGTRSEQYF. In nucleotides, the CDR3 is TGTGCCAACAGCTTAGCGACTTTTAGCGGGACCCGTTCCGAGCAGTACTTC.

The count of this clonotype is one. The junction departs from germline at one end; a sequencing error may be responsible. CDR3 nucleotides: TGCGCCATCAGCTCATCCCCGGGGGGCGCTAACTATGGCTACACCTTC. This sequence encodes CAISSSPGGANYGYTF. V usage is TRBV4-3 and J usage is TRBJ1-2, with a possible D match to TRBD1 (6 bases). Per germline, CDR1 LGHNA and CDR2 YSLEER. The CDR3 has 16 amino acids.

Note on this clonotype: Just one base apart from a much larger clone, this may be a read error. This sequence joins TRBV10-3 and TRBJ2-1; D could derive from TRBD1 or TRBD2 (5 bases each). The CDR3 consists of 12 residues. Trimming removed 10 bases from V and 9 bases from J, with 16 bases in between. Germline V gene lookup returns CDR1 ENHRY and CDR2 SYGVKD. The CDR3 DNA is TGTGCCACTCAGAGGGGAGACAGTGAGCAGTTCTTC. Protein: CATQRGDSEQFF.

As to this clonotype: One junction end disagrees with the germline gene, perhaps due to a read error. The V and J genes are TRBV4-2 and TRBJ2-1; D may match TRBD1 or TRBD2 (5 bases each). This CDR3 has 17 amino acids. The germline gives CDR1 LGHNA, CDR2 YNFKEQ. The CDR3 DNA follows: TGTGCCAGCAGCCAAAATCAACTAGGGGTGTCCTACAATGAGCAGTTTTTC. Translation gives CASSQNQLGVSYNEQFF.

The V gene is TRBV6-5, the J gene TRBJ2-3; tentatively, D is TRBD1 or TRBD2 (5 bases each). Germline V gene sequence: CDR1 MNHEY, CDR2 SVGAGI. The CDR3 length is 16 residues. The V end lost 4 bases, the J end lost 5 bases, and 19 bases lay between the germline ends. CDR3 sequence reads: CASSLLGTTRIDTQYF. The DNA for the CDR3 is TGTGCCAGCAGTTTACTCGGGACCACACGCATAGATACGCAGTATTTT.

This clonotype has only one observation. It may be a read error: a sequence one base away is much more abundant. This sequence joins TRBV5-6 and TRBJ2-7; D is ambiguous. The CDR3 spans 14 residues. Germline CDR1 SGHDT, CDR2 YYEEEE. Trimming stripped 2 bases from V and 4 bases from J, with 13 bases between. The CDR3 coding sequence is TGTGCCAGCAGCTTTGTGAGAGTAACGTACGAGCAGTACTTC. Protein: CASSFVRVTYEQYF.

Note on this clonotype: This clone may be a read error of a much larger clone one base away. J is TRBJ2-2 and V is TRBV4-3, with D unresolved. Germline CDR1 reads LGHNA; CDR2 reads YSLEER. The CDR3 is made up of 13 amino acids. Written as DNA, the CDR3 is TGCGCCAGCAGCCGCCTAGTAACCGGGCAGCTGTTTTTT. Amino acids: CASSRLVTGQLFF.

With regard to this clonotype: A read error may be the cause here, since a much bigger clone is one base away. This chain connects TRBV6-2 or TRBV6-3 to TRBJ2-2; perhaps TRBD1 as D (7 bases). The CDR3 is 13 residues long. Germline lookup yields CDR1 MNHEY and CDR2 SVGEGT. The DNA for the CDR3 is TGTGCCAGCAGCCCCCAAGGGGGCGGGGAGCTGTTATTT. The encoded protein is CASSPQGGGELLF.

This clonotype was detected only a few times. This may be a read error: a much more frequent sequence differs by one nucleotide. The CDR3 here is CGAQLASEKLFF. CDR3 DNA sequence: TGCGGCGCTCAACTCGCCAGTGAAAAACTGTTTTTT. The chain is built from TRBV29-1 and TRBJ1-4; D not certain. Germline V lookup: CDR1 SQVTM, CDR2 ANQGSEA. There are 12 residues in the CDR3. The full variable domain, completed using reference TRBV29-1 and TRBJ1-4, is SAVISQKPSRDICQRGTSLTIQCQVDSQVTMMFWYRQQPGQSLTLIATANQGSEATYESGFVIDKFPISRPNLTFSTLTVSNMSPEDSSIYLCGAQLASEKLFFGSGTQLSVL.

Comments on this clonotype: Being one base from a much bigger clone, this may be a read error. The chain recombines TRBV4-1 with TRBJ2-7; no definite D call. Germline CDR1 is MGHRA and CDR2 is YSYEKL. Trimming took off 1 base at V and 3 bases at J, with 7 bases between the two ends. The CDR3 extends over 13 amino acids. The CDR3 DNA follows: TGCGCCAGCAGCCAAGCACGCGACTACGAGCAGTACTTC. Residues: CASSQARDYEQYF.

Notes on this clonotype: A much larger clone differs from this one at a single base, so this may be a read error. CDR3 in DNA: TGTGCCACCAGTGACCCCTCCGGGACACGGGGTTACAATGAGCAGTTCTTC. This gives the protein CATSDPSGTRGYNEQFF. The chain has TRBV24-1 and TRBJ2-1; maybe TRBD1 (6 bases). CDR1 KGHDR and CDR2 SFDVKD come from the germline V gene. V was cut by 4 bases and J by 4 bases, with 19 bases left in between. This CDR3 region has 17 residues.

This rearrangement joins TRBV11-2 to TRBJ1-2; D possibly corresponds to TRBD1 (5 bases). CDR1 is SGHAT and CDR2 is FQNNGV in the germline V gene. V was trimmed by 9 bases and J by 4 bases, leaving 21 bases between them. This CDR3 has 15 amino acids. The CDR3 nucleotides read TGTGCCAGGAGCCGACCGGGACCGAGCCTCTATGGCTACACCTTC. Protein: CARSRPGPSLYGYTF.

This clonotype was recorded at least ten times. The chain recombines TRBV6-7 with TRBJ2-5; 10 bases are a match to TRBD2. TRBV6-7 has ORF status, its function being uncertain. This CDR3 contains 17 residues. The V gene end was trimmed by 0 bases and the J gene end by 3 bases; junction bases not matched to a gene: 7. The CDR3 loop is CASSYSSYLAGEETQYF. DNA of the CDR3: TGTGCCAGCAGTTACTCGAGTTATCTAGCGGGAGAAGAGACCCAGTACTTC.

Details on this clonotype: This sequence may be a read error, since a much larger clone differs from it by one base. This chain uses TRBV5-6 with TRBJ2-2; no clear D. Germline values: CDR1 SGHDT, CDR2 YYEEEE. The CDR3 contains 12 residues. V lost 9 bases and J 5 bases, leaving 11 bases between the germline ends. The CDR3 DNA follows: TGTGCCACCAGTTATGGGACCGGGGAGCTGTTTTTT. This translates into CATSYGTGELFF.

This clonotype occurred many times. The chain couples TRBV14 to TRBJ2-7; tentatively, D is TRBD2 (6 bases). This CDR3 is 17 amino acids long. The germline CDR1 and CDR2 sequences are SGHDN and FVKESK. V shed 0 bases and J shed 6 bases, with 21 bases lying between them. In DNA form, the CDR3 reads TGTGCCAGCAGCCAAGATATGTGGCAGGGAGGTCCGGGCGAGCAGTACTTC. This sequence encodes CASSQDMWQGGPGEQYF.

This clonotype was counted between two and nine times. The chain couples TRBV6-6 to TRBJ1-3; 10 bases are shared with TRBD1. Unmatched junction bases numbered 2, after V lost 6 bases and J lost 0 bases. There are 15 residues in the CDR3. Germline CDR1 is MNHNY and CDR2 is SVGAGI (reference sequence). This chain's CDR3 is CASRDRGISGNTIYF. CDR3 nucleotides: TGTGCCAGCAGGGACAGGGGGATCTCTGGAAACACCATATATTTT.

The rearrangement joins TRBV12-3 or TRBV12-4 to TRBJ2-4, with D perhaps TRBD1 (6 bases). Trimming left V 3 bases short and J 6 bases short, with 12 bases between. The CDR3 loop spans 14 amino acids. The CDR3 region has the DNA TGTGCCAGCAGTTTGGGCAGCAGGGGAAACATTCAGTACTTC. It encodes CASSLGSRGNIQYF.

As concerns this clonotype: It is likely a read error, because the conserved phenylalanine at the end of the CDR3 is missing. The chain has TRBV2 and TRBJ2-3; D unresolved. Trimming cost V 8 bases and J 4 bases, with 10 bases left between them. The CDR3 spans 12 residues. Germline CDR1 and CDR2: SNHLY and FYNNEI. In DNA form, the CDR3 reads TGTGCCAGCGAGGCCCGAGCAGATACGCAGTATCTT. Translation: CASEARADTQYL.

Details on this clonotype: A read error may be the cause here, since a much bigger clone is one base away. This rearrangement joins TRBV4-2 to TRBJ2-2; 7 bases are a match to TRBD1. J lost 6 bases, V lost 5 bases, and 15 bases had no gene match. The CDR3 sequence is 17 residues long. The germline V gene encodes CDR1 LGHNA and CDR2 YNFKEQ. The CDR3 DNA follows: TGTGCCAGCAGCGCAAGCACCGGGACAGACCTTTCCGGGGAGCTGTTTTTT. Protein sequence: CASSASTGTDLSGELFF.

This clonotype has at least ten counts. The chain has TRBV12-3 or TRBV12-4 and TRBJ2-2; 7 nucleotides match TRBD2. V lost 3 bases and J lost 13; bases outside the gene matches: 8. The CDR3 covers 13 residues. CDR3 in DNA: TGTGCCAGCAGTTTTCTAGGGGAGGGAGGGCTGTTTTTT. This sequence encodes CASSFLGEGGLFF.

Turning to this clonotype: This may come from a read error, since a much larger clone is one base off. This chain connects TRBV12-3 or TRBV12-4 to TRBJ2-4; possible D gene TRBD2, 6 bases. V was trimmed by 3 bases and J by 16 bases, leaving 16 bases between them. The CDR3 has 12 amino acids. CDR3 coding DNA: TGTGCCAGCAGTTTGGAGGGTGCGGGGCACTACTTC. This translates into CASSLEGAGHYF.

This clonotype was recorded once. This sequence may be a read error, since a much larger clone differs from it by one base. The CDR3 bases are TGTGTCAGCAGTTTAGATCCCTTTTTTCGGGACACCTATCAGCCCCAGCATTTT. It yields the protein CVSSLDPFFRDTYQPQHF. The chain combines TRBV12-3 or TRBV12-4 with TRBJ1-5; possibly TRBD1 for D (6 bases). This CDR3 contains 18 residues.

Worth noting for this clonotype: Given a much more abundant clone one base away, this may be a read error. V usage is TRBV4-2 and J usage is TRBJ2-7, with D unresolved. Germline CDR1 LGHNA, CDR2 YNFKEQ. V lost 4 bases and J 7 bases, leaving 23 bases between the germline ends. The CDR3 is made up of 16 amino acids. The CDR3 protein is CASSPLTVSQSGEQYF. The CDR3 DNA sequence: TGTGCCAGCAGCCCCCTAACAGTGTCACAATCTGGGGAGCAGTACTTC.

About this clonotype itself: Sequence at one end of the junction differs from germline and may be a read error. This sequence joins TRBV5-1 and TRBJ2-2; D possibly corresponds to TRBD1 (6 bases). This CDR3 is built from 17 residues. Germline V gene sequence: CDR1 SGHRS, CDR2 YFSETQ. In DNA, the CDR3 is TGCGCCAGCAGCTTACCACAGGGTCGGCCGAACACCGGGGATCTGTTTTTT. Translated: CASSLPQGRPNTGDLFF.

This clonotype was detected ten times or more. The chain carries TRBV4-2 and TRBJ2-1; 8 bases map to TRBD2. Looked up from germline, CDR1 is LGHNA and CDR2 is YNFKEQ. This CDR3 is 17 amino acids long. The V gene end was trimmed by 1 base and the J gene end by 4 bases; junction bases not matched to a gene: 9. The CDR3 here is CASSQGGSGRGYNEQFF. Written as DNA, the CDR3 is TGTGCCAGCAGCCAAGGAGGGAGCGGGAGAGGGTACAATGAGCAGTTCTTC.